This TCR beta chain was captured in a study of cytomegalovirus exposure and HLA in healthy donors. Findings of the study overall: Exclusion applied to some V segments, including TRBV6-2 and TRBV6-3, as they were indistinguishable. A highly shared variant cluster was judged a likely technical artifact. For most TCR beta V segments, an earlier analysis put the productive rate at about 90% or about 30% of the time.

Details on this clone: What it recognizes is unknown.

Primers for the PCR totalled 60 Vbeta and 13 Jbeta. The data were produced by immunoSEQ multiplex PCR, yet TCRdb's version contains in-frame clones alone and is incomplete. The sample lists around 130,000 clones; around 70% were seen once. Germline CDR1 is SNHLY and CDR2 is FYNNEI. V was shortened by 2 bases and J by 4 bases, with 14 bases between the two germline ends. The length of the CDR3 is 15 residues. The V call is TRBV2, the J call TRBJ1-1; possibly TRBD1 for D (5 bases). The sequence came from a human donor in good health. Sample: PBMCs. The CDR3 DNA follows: TGTGCCAGCAGTGAATTTTTCCAGGGCGGCACTGAAGCTTTCTTT. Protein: CASSEFFQGGTEAFF.